The sequence of this T cell receptor beta chain was determined in a study of Ad26.COV2.S vaccination and SARS-CoV-2 variants (dated by TCRdb to 2020 to 2022). Turning to the overall study: Donors in the vaccine arm were drawn from COV1001, a phase I-IIa trial of Ad26.COV2.S in healthy adults that was multicentre, randomized, double-blind and placebo-controlled. Ad26.COV2.S was administered intramuscularly at a dose of 5x10^10 or 1x10^11 viral particles, either as one shot or as two shots given 56 days apart. The specificity and breadth of SARS-CoV-2-reactive T cell receptors after Ad26.COV2.S vaccination were assessed by TCRbeta repertoire sequencing. The TCR-sequenced set comprised about 30 samples: around 20 Ad26.COV2.S vaccine recipients, 5 placebo recipients and 8 SARS-CoV-2 convalescent individuals. Participants in the trial were split at random into five groups of five each, receiving low-dose or high-dose Ad26.COV2.S once or twice, or else placebo on both occasions. Throughout the experiments and outcome assessment, investigators stayed blinded to trial group allocation.

Study-wide conclusions, independent of this receptor: Higher spike-specific TCR breadth was observed in Ad26.COV2.S recipients than in placebo recipients (P = 0.0014). After vaccination, spike-specific CD8+ and CD4+ T cell responses were reported to show substantial breadth. The study lacked the statistical power to compare responses across vaccine doses or regimens. Vaccine and placebo recipients had similar non-spike TCR breadth, a finding consistent with the vaccine containing only spike. The authors noted that the TCR breadth and depth analyses may have underestimated total T cell responses.

In regard to this clone: The specificity of this receptor is unknown. No base quality values were provided; no much bigger clone lies one nucleotide off.

TCRbeta CDR3 regions were sequenced with the immunoSEQ Assay. After extraction, genomic DNA underwent amplification by bias-controlled multiplex PCR, followed by high-throughput sequencing. In the authors' own workflow: To quantify the absolute abundance of every unique TCRbeta CDR3 region, sequences were collapsed and filtered. T cell fraction was estimated by normalization of TCRbeta template counts to usable DNA, with usable DNA being measured through amplification of reference genes present in all nucleated cells. Repertoire TCRs were annotated as SARS-CoV-2-specific by exact matching of V gene, CDR3 amino acid sequence and J gene to a known reactive TCR set. The reference SARS-CoV-2 TCR set was obtained from MIRA and was filtered for enrichment in COVID-19-positive ImmuneCODE repertoires, whereby public or cross-reactive TCRs were removed. Drawing on the MIRA antigens, annotated TCRs were analysed further at the level of specific ORF or position within ORF. Depth was the summed frequency of annotated unique rearrangements, while breadth was defined as annotated unique rearrangements over total unique productive rearrangements. Two-sided Wilcoxon rank-sum tests were applied when comparing TCR breadth between groups. What TCRdb holds here is the immuneACCESS table cut down to in-frame rearrangements. Part of the clones is not present; checked against another copy, under half of the missing clones reflect an unresolved V gene, and the others are unexplained. V and J calls and clone size are given by that table; D and trimming were obtained from the DNA. The sample yields 350,000 to 500,000 clones; 89% were counted once. Around 2.5% of the sample lies in the top ten.

According to the study, the label for this sample's treatment or condition signals: 19 received Ad26.COV2.S at low or high dose, single or two shots; five or six received placebo; per-sample allocation not given. Repertoires of vaccine and placebo recipients were sequenced from samples taken on day 63 after the first injection. Cohort 1b enrolled 25 or so adults aged 18-55 years at a single site in Boston, USA, between 29 July and 7 August 2020. Ad26.COV2.S was a replication-incompetent adenovirus type 26 vector expressing a prefusion-stabilized SARS-CoV-2 spike protein from the original Wuhan strain. This clonotype was sampled from a person aged 18 to 65 who received the Ad26.COV2.S COVID-19 vaccine or a placebo. The input for sequencing was peripheral blood, taken in a trial of Ad26.COV2.S vaccine versus placebo.

DNA sequence: TGTGCCATCCCCCCCGGGAGGGGTCTTAGCACAGATACGCAGTATTTT. The encoded protein is CAIPPGRGLSTDTQYF. The sequence links TRBV6-9 to TRBJ2-3, and TRBD2 aligns with 8 junction nucleotides. Including the terminal cysteine and phenylalanine, the CDR3 comprises 16 residues. Only CDR3 DNA is held: 48 bases, read in frame from base 1. V and J are trimmed by 10 bases and 0 bases, and the gene matches miss 12 bases of the junction. CDR1 is given as MNHGY and CDR2 as SVAAGI, both from the germline V gene.